The 15 T cell receptor beta chains below come from one sample, sequenced in a study of T cell responses to AZD1222 COVID-19 vaccine. The repertoire was sequenced with immunoSEQ multiplex PCR; TCRdb's copy has only in-frame clones and lacks some. The sample has some 140,000 clones, under 95% seen once. The starting material was peripheral blood, obtained on day 0 of AZD1222 vaccination. These receptor sequences come from an adult in good health.

This clone was observed once. The rearrangement links TRBV4-1 to TRBJ1-6; D is ambiguous. V was trimmed by 2 bases and J by 7 bases, leaving 9 bases between them. Per the germline V gene, CDR1 is MGHRA and CDR2 is YSYEKL. The length of the CDR3 is 14 residues. The DNA for the CDR3 is TGCGCCAGCAGCCAAAGGGTAGCGAATTCACCCCTCCACTTT. Translating it yields CASSQRVANSPLHF.

J is TRBJ2-2 and V is TRBV7-3, with D maybe TRBD1 (6 bases). Deletions cut 1 base from V and 4 bases from J, with 13 bases between. The CDR3 is 16 amino acids. The germline gives CDR1 SGHTA, CDR2 FQGTGA. The CDR3 DNA follows: TGTGCCAGCAGCTTAAACAGGGTATCTGGCACCGGGGAGCTGTTTTTT. The encoded protein is CASSLNRVSGTGELFF.

The chain recombines TRBV6-5 with TRBJ1-1; D perhaps matches TRBD1 (6 bases). The CDR3 loop spans 13 amino acids. Looked up from germline, CDR1 is MNHEY and CDR2 is SVGAGI. V was trimmed by 6 bases and J by 1 base, leaving 9 bases between them. CDR3 region: CASSEDRNTEAFF. CDR3 nucleotides: TGTGCCAGCAGCGAGGACAGGAACACTGAAGCTTTCTTT.

The J gene is TRBJ2-7, the V gene TRBV7-6; 9 bases are shared with TRBD1. From germline, CDR1 is SGHVS and CDR2 FNYEAQ. The CDR3 runs 14 residues. V shed 5 bases and J 7 bases; nucleotides not matched to a gene: 9. This CDR3 is CASSPGTGLGEQYF. Written as DNA, the CDR3 is TGTGCCAGCAGCCCAGGGACAGGGTTGGGAGAGCAGTACTTC.

CDR3 residues: CATNGGVEGMDEQYF. The CDR3 DNA reads as TGTGCCACGAACGGAGGGGTCGAGGGAATGGACGAGCAGTACTTC. The V gene is TRBV10-3, the J gene TRBJ2-7, with D possibly matching TRBD2 (6 bases). The length of the CDR3 is 15 residues. Trimming cost V 10 bases and J 5 bases, with 24 bases left between them. Germline V gene sequence: CDR1 ENHRY, CDR2 SYGVKD.

V gene TRBV5-1 combines with J gene TRBJ1-2, with 8 nucleotides matching TRBD1. The CDR3 is made up of 17 amino acids. The germline V gene encodes CDR1 SGHRS and CDR2 YFSETQ. Trimming removed 0 bases from V and 4 bases from J; junction bases left unmatched: 11. This chain's CDR3 is CASSLASGQAGLYGYTF. The CDR3 DNA sequence: TGCGCCAGCAGCTTGGCCTCGGGACAGGCCGGCCTCTATGGCTACACCTTC.

The V call is TRBV11-3, the J call TRBJ1-1; D gene uncertain. With 1 base removed from V and 4 bases from J, the gap between germline ends came to 7 bases. CDR3 length: 13 amino acids. Per the germline V gene, CDR1 is SGHNT and CDR2 is YENEEA. The CDR3 is CASSLGQVTEAFF. In DNA, the CDR3 is TGTGCCAGCAGCTTAGGTCAGGTCACTGAAGCTTTCTTT. Based on the CDR3 plus reference TRBV11-3 and TRBJ1-1, the full variable domain is EAGVVQSPRYKIIEKKQPVAFWCNPISGHNTLYWYLQNLGQGPELLIRYENEEAVDDSQLPKDRFSAERLKGVDSTLKIQPAELGDSAVYLCASSLGQVTEAFFGQGTRLTVV.

A single count supports this clone. The chain joins TRBV11-2 to TRBJ2-2, with D perhaps TRBD1 (5 bases). Germline V lookup: CDR1 SGHAT, CDR2 FQNNGV. The CDR3 length is 15 residues. V lost 6 bases to trimming and J lost 0 bases, with 11 bases between them. CDR3 DNA: TGTGCCAGCAGTTCAGGGATTTCGAACACCGGGGAGCTGTTTTTT. It is translated as CASSSGISNTGELFF.

The rearrangement uses TRBV28 and TRBJ1-5, with 8 bases that match TRBD1. With 8 bases clipped from V and 5 bases from J, the junction kept 11 bases outside the gene matches. The V gene's germline CDR1 is MDHEN and CDR2 SYDVKM. This CDR3 comprises 15 residues. The chain's CDR3 is CASHHAGQVYQPQHF. The CDR3 DNA reads TGTGCCAGCCATCATGCGGGACAGGTGTATCAGCCCCAGCATTTT.

This clone turned up a few times. This chain joins TRBV7-8 and TRBJ1-3, with a tentative D call TRBD1 (5 bases). The CDR3 is made up of 17 amino acids. Trimming shortened V by 5 bases and J by 0 bases, and 17 bases separated the two germline ends. From germline, CDR1 is SGHVS and CDR2 FQNEAQ. CDR3 sequence reads: CASSLRPRQISGNTIYF. In DNA form, the CDR3 reads TGTGCCAGCAGCCTCCGCCCAAGACAGATCTCTGGAAACACCATATATTTT.

The chain uses TRBV6-5 and TRBJ2-3, with 7 bases fitting TRBD2. Germline CDR1 MNHEY, CDR2 SVGAGI. CDR3 size: 16 residues. With V trimmed by 3 bases and J by 0 bases, 6 bases remained unmatched. Written as DNA, the CDR3 is TGTGCCAGCAGTTATGCTAGCGGAGCTAGCACAGATACGCAGTATTTT. Residues: CASSYASGASTDTQYF.

The chain's CDR3 is CASTKLSGRDSDTEAFF. The DNA of the CDR3 is TGTGCCAGCACGAAACTATCCGGGAGGGACTCGGACACTGAAGCTTTCTTT. V is TRBV11-3 and J is TRBJ1-1; tentative D call: TRBD1 (5 bases). Germline V lookup: CDR1 SGHNT, CDR2 YENEEA. V gave up 7 bases and J gave up 3 bases, with 24 bases separating them. The CDR3 is 17 residues long.

This rearrangement joins TRBV5-4 to TRBJ2-7; D call uncertain. This CDR3 has 13 residues. V was pared by 2 bases and J by 1 base, with 7 bases between. From germline, CDR1 is SGHNT and CDR2 YYREEE (reference sequence). The CDR3 protein is CASSLRGSYEQYF. In nucleotides, the CDR3 is TGTGCCAGCAGCTTACGCGGATCCTACGAGCAGTACTTC.

The V gene is TRBV6-5, the J gene TRBJ2-3; the match to TRBD2 covers 12 bases. The V and J ends lost 6 bases and 5 bases, in that order; junction bases with no gene match: 6. The CDR3 has 15 residues. Per the germline V gene, CDR1 is MNHEY and CDR2 is SVGAGI. DNA for the CDR3: TGTGCCAGCAGCCGGCGACTAGCGGGAGAAGATACGCAGTATTTT. Its translation: CASSRRLAGEDTQYF.

The chain combines TRBV5-1 with TRBJ2-1, with D possibly matching TRBD2 (6 bases). Trimming shortened V by 2 bases and J by 6 bases, and 27 bases separated the two germline ends. This CDR3 is 19 amino acids long. Germline-derived CDR1 and CDR2 are SGHRS and YFSETQ. Here the CDR3 reads CASSFFPVRRESFSNEQFF. CDR3 nucleotide sequence: TGCGCCAGCAGCTTTTTCCCTGTGAGACGGGAGTCGTTTTCCAATGAGCAGTTCTTC.